This entry features one T cell receptor (beta chain) sequence. This sample is drawn from a study of technical replicates of blood from several donors. Libraries were prepared by immunoSEQ multiplex PCR; TCRdb keeps only in-frame clonotypes and omits some of them. The sample has more than 90,000 clones; approximately 94% are singletons. V lost 3 bases and J lost 3, with 24 bases in between. This CDR3 is built from 18 residues. CDR1 is LNHDA and CDR2 is SQIVND in the germline V gene (reference sequence). Sample: T cells isolated from PBMCs. The chain couples TRBV19 to TRBJ2-7; weak D call: TRBD2 (7 bases). The receptor was derived from a human donor in good health. The CDR3 loop reads CASSMIRRGAWYGYEQYF. CDR3 DNA: TGTGCCAGTAGTATGATCCGACGGGGGGCGTGGTACGGCTACGAGCAGTACTTC.